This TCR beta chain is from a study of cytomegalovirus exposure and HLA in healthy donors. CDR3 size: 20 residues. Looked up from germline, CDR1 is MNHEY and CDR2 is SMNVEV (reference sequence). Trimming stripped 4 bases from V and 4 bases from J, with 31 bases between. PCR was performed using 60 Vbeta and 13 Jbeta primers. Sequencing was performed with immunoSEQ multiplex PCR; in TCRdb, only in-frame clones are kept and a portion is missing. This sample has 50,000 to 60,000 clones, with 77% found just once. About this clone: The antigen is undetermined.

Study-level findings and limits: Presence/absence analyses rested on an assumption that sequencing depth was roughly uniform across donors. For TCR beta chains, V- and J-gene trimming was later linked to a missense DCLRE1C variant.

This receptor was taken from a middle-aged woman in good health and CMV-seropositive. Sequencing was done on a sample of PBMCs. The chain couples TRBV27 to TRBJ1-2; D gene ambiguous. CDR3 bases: TGTGCCAGCAGTTACACCGTCAGGCCCACCTTTACTCTAAAAGGCTATGGCTACACCTTC. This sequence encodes CASSYTVRPTFTLKGYGYTF.